This T cell receptor beta chain was recorded in a study of low-dose radiotherapy and immunotherapy resistance in tumors. Study in general: On an every-two-weeks schedule, patients received intravenous nivolumab 240 mg, along with ipilimumab 1 mg/kg every six weeks.

Ten or more counts support this clonotype. Time point defined: before trial treatment. In the RACIN dose-escalation trial, donors got nivolumab plus ipilimumab with aspirin, cyclophosphamide and radiotherapy. Amplification of TCRs used a constant-region primer and V-primer adapter for around 18 PCR cycles. TCRdb itself ran the reads through MiXCR, one entry per CDR3 protein. The data contain roughly 46,000 distinct CDR3 sequences, 12% of them singletons. The CDR3 sequence is 14 residues long. J was trimmed by 5 bases and V by 3 bases; bases with no gene match: 7. CDR1 DFQATT and CDR2 SNEGSKA come from the germline V gene (reference sequence).

This receptor was obtained from a female donor with ovarian cancer. The sample was PBMCs, taken before treatment. The rearrangement links TRBV20-1 to TRBJ2-7, with 10 bases fitting TRBD1. Here the CDR3 reads CSASRDGQGDEQYF. CDR3 DNA sequence: TGCAGTGCTAGCCGCGACGGACAGGGGGACGAGCAGTACTTC.